This T cell receptor (beta chain) appears in the sequencing data of a study of blood T cells in healthy people across ages. Study-level findings and limits: It was held that the diversity estimates obtained from one million T cells were underestimates. Comparison with aged donors showed that long-lived donors had more naive CD4+ cells and higher diversity.

On this clonotype itself: Its antigen is unknown.

The J segment lost 3 bases and the V segment lost 5 bases, leaving 8 bases of the junction unmatched. There are 15 residues in the CDR3. Every sample gave at least 5 micrograms of total RNA when it was extracted. Primers used in a second PCR of about 6 to 12 cycles were a sample-barcoded 5' primer and a J-beta primer mix. The template-switch adaptor was a 5' adaptor with 12 random nucleotides. It tagged each cDNA molecule. Each CDR3 protein is one row after TCRdb ran MiXCR on the 5' RACE reads. The sample lists fewer than 1.5 million distinct CDR3 sequences, about 40% occurring once. The chain combines TRBV12-3 or TRBV12-4 with TRBJ2-5; 8 nucleotides line up with TRBD1. The sample taken for sequencing was blood. The source of this sequence is a woman in her late teens or twenties in good health. The chain's CDR3 is CASSLLQGVEETQYF. Here the CDR3 DNA reads TGTGCCAGCAGTCTACTACAGGGGGTCGAAGAGACCCAGTACTTC.